The 3 T cell receptor beta chains listed next were all sequenced from one sample in a study of shared clonotypes between healthy human individuals. CD8 cells classed as naive were CD45RO-negative and positively selected for CCR7, excluding terminally differentiated effector memory CD45RA+ cells. The protocol was immunoSEQ multiplex PCR, while the TCRdb copy is restricted to in-frame clones and leaves out a portion. The sample yields about 580,000 clones, about 98% seen once. Source material: naive CD8+ T cells sorted from blood. The receptors were gathered from a man aged 25 to 40 in good health.

This clone appeared a single time. The chain has TRBV9 and TRBJ2-6; the match to TRBD1 covers 12 bases. Germline loops: CDR1 SGDLS, CDR2 YYNGEE. This CDR3 has 20 residues. Losses at the gene ends were 0 bases for V and 4 bases for J; bases not matched to a gene: 11. The CDR3 loop reads CASSVASPGTGGDGANVLTF. The CDR3, as DNA: TGTGCCAGCAGCGTAGCGTCCCCTGGGACAGGGGGCGACGGGGCCAACGTCCTGACTTTC. The variable domain in full, with the rest retrieved from reference TRBV9 and TRBJ2-6, is DSGVTQTPKHLITATGQRVTLRCSPRSGDLSVYWYQQSLDQGLQFLIQYYNGEERAKGNILERFSAQQFPDLHSELNLSSLELGDSALYFCASSVASPGTGGDGANVLTFGAGSRLTVL.

This chain links TRBV16 with TRBJ2-5; D unclear. The germline V and J ends were trimmed by 3 bases and 5 bases, with 16 bases remaining between them. The CDR3 consists of 15 residues. Per the germline V gene, CDR1 is KGHSY and CDR2 is FQNENV. The chain's CDR3 is CASSHMGPAEETQYF. CDR3 nucleotide sequence: TGTGCCAGCAGCCACATGGGCCCAGCCGAGGAGACCCAGTACTTC. Full variable domain (missing parts from reference TRBV16 and TRBJ2-5): GEEVAQTPKHLVRGEGQKAKLYCAPIKGHSYVFWYQQVLKNEFKFLISFQNENVFDETGMPKERFSAKCLPNSPCSLEIQATKLEDSAVYFCASSHMGPAEETQYFGPGTRLLVL.

The rearrangement links TRBV4-2 to TRBJ2-1; no clear D. V dropped 4 bases and J dropped 5 bases, with 15 bases sitting between them. There are 15 residues in the CDR3. Germline V gene lookup returns CDR1 LGHNA and CDR2 YNFKEQ. The DNA of the CDR3 is TGTGCCAGCAGCCCCGAAGGAAGACTGGACAATGAGCAGTTCTTC. Translation: CASSPEGRLDNEQFF.